One and the same sample provided the 13 T cell receptor beta chains below, sequenced in a study of cytomegalovirus exposure and HLA in healthy donors. Amplification used 60 Vbeta primers and 13 Jbeta primers. Only in-frame clones appear in the TCRdb table, and some are missing; sequencing was by immunoSEQ multiplex PCR. The data hold 90,000 or so clones, with more than 60% observed a single time. Source material: PBMCs. The receptor set was obtained from a boy under 18 in good health and CMV-seronegative.

The chain employs TRBV9 and TRBJ2-5; D is ambiguous. Germline V gene data show CDR1 as SGDLS and CDR2 as YYNGEE. This CDR3 has 12 residues. With 7 bases removed from V and 5 bases from J, the gap between germline ends came to 12 bases. CDR3 DNA: TGTGCCAGCGGTCTGCCACAGGAGACCCAGTACTTC. Translating it yields CASGLPQETQYF.

The chain is built from TRBV11-2 and TRBJ2-1; D is possibly TRBD1 (6 bases). CDR1 is SGHAT, CDR2 FQNNGV, per germline. The CDR3 has 15 amino acids. V was pared by 2 bases and J by 8 bases, with 16 bases between. CDR3 in DNA: TGTGCCAGCAGCTTATGGCCCAGGGGACGGGATGAGCAGTTCTTC. It is translated as CASSLWPRGRDEQFF.

This chain connects TRBV9 to TRBJ1-2; TRBD1 might be the D (5 bases). Germline CDR1 reads SGDLS; CDR2 reads YYNGEE. The CDR3 length is 14 residues. Trimming pared 0 bases from V and 2 bases from J, leaving 8 bases between. CDR3 sequence reads: CASSVAGQNYGYTF. The CDR3 region has the DNA TGTGCCAGCAGCGTAGCAGGGCAGAACTATGGCTACACCTTC.

This clone came up a few times. The CDR3 is CASSDLAVNEQFF. CDR3 nucleotide sequence: TGTGCCAGCAGCGATCTAGCCGTCAATGAGCAGTTCTTC. The chain couples TRBV5-6 to TRBJ2-1; weak D call: TRBD2 (5 bases). This CDR3 has 13 residues. The V and J ends lost 4 bases and 6 bases respectively, with 11 bases between them. Germline assignment: CDR1 SGHDT and CDR2 YYEEEE.

The count of this clone is one. V is TRBV7-9 and J is TRBJ2-7, with TRBD2 matching 9 bases. Looked up from germline, CDR1 is SEHNR and CDR2 is FQNEAQ (reference sequence). The CDR3 contains 16 residues. After removal of 2 bases from V and 3 bases from J, the junction contained 8 bases not matched to a gene. CDR3 nucleotide sequence: TGTGCCAGCAGCTTATTCGGCTTGACTAGCGGCTACGAGCAGTACTTC. Translation: CASSLFGLTSGYEQYF.

This chain connects TRBV5-4 to TRBJ1-6; D uncertain. Germline-derived CDR1 and CDR2 are SGHNT and YYREEE (reference sequence). Trimming stripped 4 bases from V and 6 bases from J, with 11 bases between. This CDR3 contains 14 residues. The CDR3 nucleotides read TGTGCCAGCAGCCGCGACAAGGCTAATTCACCCCTCCACTTT. It translates to CASSRDKANSPLHF.

The rearrangement links TRBV4-1 to TRBJ2-1; D gene uncertain. CDR1 is MGHRA and CDR2 is YSYEKL in the germline V gene. The V and J ends lost 4 bases and 6 bases respectively, with 13 bases between them. The length of the CDR3 is 14 residues. CDR3 sequence: CASSPPGGGNEQFF. The CDR3 bases are TGCGCCAGCAGCCCACCCGGCGGTGGCAATGAGCAGTTCTTC.

The chain links TRBV6-1 to TRBJ1-5, with a tentative D call TRBD1 (5 bases). CDR1 MNHNS and CDR2 SASEGT come from the germline V gene. This CDR3 spans 15 amino acids. Trimming removed 5 bases at V and 6 bases at J, with 17 bases between. CDR3 protein: CASSPRGVVGQPQHF. CDR3 nucleotide sequence: TGTGCCAGCAGTCCCCGGGGGGTCGTGGGTCAGCCCCAGCATTTT.

V usage is TRBV19 and J usage is TRBJ2-5, with a tentative D call TRBD1 (5 bases). Trimming took 11 bases from V and 7 from J, leaving 17 bases between them. The CDR3 runs 12 residues. The germline gives CDR1 LNHDA, CDR2 SQIVND (reference sequence). CDR3 in DNA: TGTGCCTCCCGTGGTGGGGCAGGGACCCAGTACTTC. Its translation: CASRGGAGTQYF.

The chain is built from TRBV4-1 and TRBJ2-7; the match to TRBD2 covers 13 bases. This CDR3 is 16 amino acids long. V gave up 4 bases and J gave up 3 bases; unmatched junction bases: 6. Germline V gene sequence: CDR1 MGHRA, CDR2 YSYEKL. The CDR3 here is CASSLIRTSGSYEQYF. The CDR3 DNA reads TGCGCCAGCAGCCTGATCCGGACTAGCGGGAGCTACGAGCAGTACTTC.

The V and J genes are TRBV11-2 and TRBJ2-7, with D hard to call. This CDR3 region has 11 residues. Trimming removed 6 bases at V and 5 bases at J, with 8 bases between. The germline V gene has CDR1 SGHAT and CDR2 FQNNGV. The CDR3 region is CASSRSNEQYF. The CDR3 DNA reads as TGTGCCAGCAGTAGGAGCAACGAGCAGTACTTC. The variable domain in full, with the rest retrieved from reference TRBV11-2 and TRBJ2-7, is EAGVAQSPRYKIIEKRQSVAFWCNPISGHATLYWYQQILGQGPKLLIQFQNNGVVDDSQLPKDRFSAERLKGVDSTLKIQPAKLEDSAVYLCASSRSNEQYFGPGTRLTVT.

The chain uses TRBV5-1 and TRBJ2-1, with a weak D call TRBD2 (6 bases). CDR3 size: 16 residues. Germline V CDR1 and CDR2: SGHRS, YFSETQ. Trimming shortened V by 0 bases and J by 9 bases, and 19 bases separated the two germline ends. This CDR3 reads CASSLGGGTRASEQFF. In DNA, the CDR3 is TGCGCCAGCAGCTTGGGCGGTGGGACTCGGGCCAGTGAGCAGTTCTTC. The full variable domain, its missing parts supplied by reference TRBV5-1 and TRBJ2-1, is KAGVTQTPRYLIKTRGQQVTLSCSPISGHRSVSWYQQTPGQGLQFLFEYFSETQRNKGNFPGRFSGRQFSNSRSEMNVSTLELGDSALYLCASSLGGGTRASEQFFGPGTRLTVL.

This clone was counted a single time. The V call is TRBV14, the J call TRBJ1-1; TRBD1 matches at 7 bases. Trimming took 4 bases from V and 6 from J; bases not matched to a gene: 5. The CDR3 consists of 13 residues. In germline, CDR1 is SGHDN, CDR2 FVKESK. As DNA, the CDR3 is TGTGCCAGCAGCCCCGACAGGGCCCCTGAAGCTTTCTTT. Amino acids: CASSPDRAPEAFF.